Listed below are T cell receptor beta chains from one sample, sequenced in a study of cytomegalovirus exposure and HLA in healthy donors. Assay used: immunoSEQ multiplex PCR; TCRdb lists only in-frame clones, some missing. The sample table includes approximately 110,000 clones. The specimen sequenced was PBMCs. The receptors originated from a man aged 35 to 55 in good health and CMV-seronegative. Each CDR3 is given with its conserved first and last residue. A D gene is named only where the DNA matches it firmly.

d_call	j_call	v_call	cdr3_aa
NA	TRBJ2-5	TRBV10-3	CAISEQAPSETQYF
NA	TRBJ2-3	TRBV28	CASSLWRAYTDTQYF
NA	TRBJ2-7	TRBV6-4	CARRAALRSHSYEQYF
TRBD1	TRBJ1-2	TRBV19	CASSTQPGGYYGYTF
TRBD1	TRBJ2-5	TRBV28	CASTTQGDPLRETQYF
NA	TRBJ1-4	TRBV19	CASRAQALIEKLFF
NA	TRBJ1-4	TRBV5-6	CASSDGAINEKLFF
NA	TRBJ1-4	TRBV11-2	CASSPPSVYEKLFF
TRBD1	TRBJ2-7	TRBV6-5	CASRRQGITYEQYF
NA	TRBJ2-2	TRBV11-2	CASSIHITGELFF
NA	TRBJ2-7	TRBV7-2	CASSLVLADYEQYF
TRBD1	TRBJ2-7	TRBV4-1	CASSPAGQGTYEQYF
NA	TRBJ2-7	TRBV7-8	CASSLAREAGQYF
NA	TRBJ1-6	TRBV7-9	CASSYGLSPLHF
NA	TRBJ1-5	TRBV11-3	CASSLEGTSNQPQHF
NA	TRBJ1-3	TRBV5-1	CASSVSPGNSGNTIYF
TRBD2	TRBJ2-1	TRBV15	CATSTRTSGRSYNEQFF
TRBD1	TRBJ2-6	TRBV6-6	CASSNRGDSGANVLTF
NA	TRBJ2-1	TRBV9	CASSVGSLGNEQFF
NA	TRBJ1-1	TRBV4-2	CASSQVSPNTEAFF
NA	TRBJ2-3	TRBV29-1	CSVSDTQYF
TRBD1	TRBJ1-5	TRBV19	CASSPRTGANFYQPQHF
NA	TRBJ1-5	TRBV4-1	CASSQGSIGQPQHF
NA	TRBJ1-1	TRBV6-6	CASRGREITYTEAFF
TRBD1	TRBJ2-1	TRBV5-6	CASSLLGGTGNNEQFF
NA	TRBJ2-3	TRBV11-3	CASSLDRSDTQYF
NA	TRBJ2-7	TRBV5-6	CASSLTGFLAYEQYF
NA	TRBJ2-1	TRBV10-3	CAITRGGGIYNEQFF
NA	TRBJ2-5	TRBV6-1	CASRVTRQETQYF
NA	TRBJ2-1	TRBV9	CASSVLAHEQFF
TRBD1	TRBJ2-5	TRBV7-3	CASSLSTGQVYETQYF
NA	TRBJ1-5	TRBV27	CASRPFPTDYSNQPQHF
TRBD1	TRBJ2-2	TRBV10-3	CAISQTGNGELFF
TRBD1	TRBJ2-5	TRBV19	CASSPDRAQETQYF
TRBD1	TRBJ1-2	TRBV19	CASSFGTANYGYTF
TRBD1	TRBJ1-1	TRBV6-5	CASRTGVGTEAFF
TRBD2	TRBJ2-5	TRBV10-3	CAISAGTRIETQYF
NA	TRBJ2-2	TRBV4-1	CASSQARGSPTGGNTGELFF
TRBD1	TRBJ1-2	TRBV5-1	CASSLMTGNYGYTF
TRBD2	TRBJ2-4	TRBV6-5	CASRGGDIQYF
NA	TRBJ2-1	TRBV10-3	CAIATNYNEQFF
NA	TRBJ1-3	TRBV7-8	CASSLATGGNTIYF
NA	TRBJ2-5	TRBV5-4	CASSLTGLETQYF
TRBD2	TRBJ2-1	TRBV6-5	CASRQLAGAGSEQFF
NA	TRBJ2-2	TRBV5-4	CSDGRNLSTGELFF